This entry lists 13 T cell receptor beta chains sequenced from one sample in a study of identical twins. MiXCR, applied by TCRdb to the 5' RACE reads, yields one record per CDR3 protein. The sample carries 1.5 million to 2 million distinct CDR3 sequences, roughly a third recorded once. The specimen sequenced was cord blood. The receptors derive from a newborn girl in good health.

This clonotype was seen a few times. The chain has TRBV20-1 and TRBJ2-1; D unclear. Germline lookup yields CDR1 DFQATT and CDR2 SNEGSKA (reference sequence). There are 14 residues in the CDR3. With 6 bases removed from V and 2 bases from J, the gap between germline ends came to 14 bases. Here the CDR3 DNA reads TGCAGTGCCCAAGACGACCTGACCTACAATGAGCAGTTCTTC. Encoded protein: CSAQDDLTYNEQFF.

This clonotype has a handful of counts. The chain employs TRBV18 and TRBJ2-1; D is perhaps TRBD1 or TRBD2 (5 bases each). Germline lookup yields CDR1 KGHSH and CDR2 LQKENI. This CDR3 has 14 amino acids. V was trimmed by 3 bases and J by 8 bases, leaving 14 bases between them. Here the CDR3 reads CASSPLLGADEQFF. CDR3 coding DNA: TGTGCCAGCTCACCGCTACTCGGGGCCGATGAGCAGTTCTTC.

In DNA, the CDR3 is TGTGCCAGCAGCTTACGATCAATGACAGGTCTTAACACCGGGGAGCTGTTTTTT. Protein: CASSLRSMTGLNTGELFF. The rearrangement uses TRBV7-2 and TRBJ2-2; D may be TRBD1 (6 bases). Germline CDR1 SGHTA, CDR2 FQGNSA. The CDR3 spans 18 residues. Trimming pared 2 bases from V and 2 bases from J, leaving 18 bases between.

This chain links TRBV20-1 with TRBJ2-1; D may be TRBD2 (5 bases). CDR3 length equals 13 residues. Germline V lookup: CDR1 DFQATT, CDR2 SNEGSKA (reference sequence). Trimming cost V 0 bases and J 9 bases, with 12 bases left between them. The CDR3 spells CSARDRSSREQFF. CDR3 nucleotides: TGCAGTGCTAGAGATCGGTCTAGCCGTGAGCAGTTCTTC.

This rearrangement joins TRBV2 to TRBJ2-7; 10 bases match TRBD2. Germline lookup yields CDR1 SNHLY and CDR2 FYNNEI. V lost 0 bases to trimming and J lost 7 bases; unmatched junction nucleotides: 9. The CDR3 has 16 amino acids. For the CDR3, the DNA is TGTGCCAGCAGTGAAGCGGATAGCGGGGGGCTCAATGAGCAGTACTTC. Translated: CASSEADSGGLNEQYF. Filled out from reference TRBV2 and TRBJ2-7, the complete variable domain reads EPEVTQTPSHQVTQMGQEVILRCVPISNHLYFYWYRQILGQKVEFLVSFYNNEISEKSEIFDDQFSVERPDGSNFTLKIRSTKLEDSAMYFCASSEADSGGLNEQYFGPGTRLTVT.

In DNA form, the CDR3 reads TGCAGTGGAGCGCCCGACGGGGCCGGTGAAGCTTTCTTT. Translating it yields CSGAPDGAGEAFF. This chain links TRBV20-1 with TRBJ1-1, with a tentative D call TRBD1 (5 bases). CDR3 length equals 13 residues. CDR1 is DFQATT and CDR2 is SNEGSKA in the germline V gene (reference sequence). Trimming removed 7 bases at V and 7 bases at J, with 19 bases between.

The table lists this clonotype with a few counts. The chain links TRBV24-1 to TRBJ2-4, with 9 bases lining up with TRBD2. The J call may be in error: the DNA end matches TRBJ2-7 better. This CDR3 region has 18 residues. Germline V CDR1 and CDR2: KGHDR, SFDVKD. CDR3 region: CATASGTSSLSPSYEQYF. The CDR3 nucleotides read TGTGCCACCGCTTCCGGGACTAGCAGCCTCTCACCATCATACGAGCAGTACTTC.

The V call is TRBV20-1, the J call TRBJ2-3, with D unresolved. Per the germline V gene, CDR1 is DFQATT and CDR2 is SNEGSKA (reference sequence). The CDR3 contains 15 residues. The V end was cut by 2 bases, the J end by 4 bases, with 16 bases between. CDR3 residues: CSARRLAGWADTQYF. The CDR3 DNA reads as TGCAGTGCTAGACGATTAGCCGGGTGGGCAGATACGCAGTATTTT.

This clonotype came up a few times. This chain uses TRBV14 with TRBJ2-3, with 12 positions matching TRBD2. The CDR3 covers 14 residues. The ends lost 5 bases at V and 10 bases at J; junction bases unmatched: 7. Germline CDR1 SGHDN, CDR2 FVKESK. In DNA form, the CDR3 reads TGTGCCAGCAGCGTCCGACTAGCGGGGGATGCGCAGTATTTT. This encodes CASSVRLAGDAQYF.

This clonotype has just a few counts. This chain connects TRBV20-1 to TRBJ1-6; maybe TRBD1 (6 bases). The CDR3 is 17 amino acids. Germline V gives CDR1 DFQATT, CDR2 SNEGSKA (reference sequence). The V end was cut by 3 bases, the J end by 0 bases, with 15 bases between. The CDR3 loop is CSARRQGLSSYNSPLHF. The CDR3 region has the DNA TGCAGTGCTAGGCGGCAGGGGTTAAGCTCCTATAATTCACCCCTCCACTTT.

This clonotype was picked up many times. The rearrangement joins TRBV20-1 to TRBJ2-1; 7 positions match TRBD2. V shed 0 bases and J 5 bases; nucleotides not matched to a gene: 10. The germline CDR1 and CDR2 sequences are DFQATT and SNEGSKA (reference sequence). The CDR3 contains 16 residues. CDR3 protein: CSARDLGTIRNNEQFF. CDR3 DNA sequence: TGCAGTGCTAGAGATCTCGGGACTATCAGGAACAATGAGCAGTTCTTC.

This clonotype has only a few counts. The rearrangement uses TRBV4-1 and TRBJ1-1; a weak D match, TRBD1 (6 bases). V dropped 4 bases and J dropped 2 bases, with 14 bases sitting between them. This CDR3 has 15 amino acids. Germline V lookup: CDR1 MGHRA, CDR2 YSYEKL. CDR3 loop: CASSRWRGPNTEAFF. CDR3 bases: TGCGCCAGCAGCCGATGGCGGGGGCCTAACACTGAAGCTTTCTTT.

V and J are TRBV5-1 and TRBJ1-2, with TRBD1 matching over 9 bases. The CDR3 has 15 residues. The junction had 9 bases not matched to a gene; V was cut back by 1 base and J by 8 bases. The germline V gene encodes CDR1 SGHRS and CDR2 YFSETQ. CDR3 sequence (DNA): TGCGCCAGCAGCTTGCCCGGGACAGGGTCATCCGGCTACACCTTC. Protein sequence: CASSLPGTGSSGYTF.